The T cell receptor (beta chain) under discussion was sequenced for a study of cytomegalovirus exposure and HLA in healthy donors. Study findings and constraints: Clonal expansion, a later analysis showed, was greater in HLA-associated TCR beta chains than in equally common others. CMV antigen specificity of a few CMV-associated chains was confirmed in vitro. Because they were indistinguishable, some V segments, including TRBV6-2 and TRBV6-3, were excluded.

The CDR3 runs 12 residues. The germline V gene has CDR1 ENHRY and CDR2 SYGVKD. V dropped 8 bases and J dropped 6 bases, with 13 bases sitting between them. 60 Vbeta and 13 Jbeta primers were used in PCR. The data were produced by immunoSEQ multiplex PCR, yet TCRdb's version contains in-frame clones alone and is incomplete. The data contain fewer than 300,000 clones, 75% to 85% of them singletons. This clone occurred a few times. What it binds is unknown. The TCR comes from a girl aged 2 to 10 in good health and CMV-seronegative. Sequenced: PBMCs. The chain employs TRBV10-3 and TRBJ1-2, with no clear D. CDR3 sequence reads: CAIGSPGDGYTF. CDR3 bases: TGTGCCATCGGGAGTCCTGGGGATGGCTACACCTTC.